Listed below are T cell receptor beta chains from one sample, sequenced in a study of glioma-infiltrating T cells. TCRdb used MiXCR to reprocess the multiplex PCR reads, holding one entry per CDR3 protein. Of roughly 100,000 distinct CDR3 sequences in the sample, 35% to 50% were seen once. Input material: glioma tissue, nonneoplastic brain tissue, or PBMCs (not recorded which). These receptor sequences come from a human donor with low-grade glioma or glioblastoma, undergoing nonglioma brain surgery, or in good health (not recorded which). Each CDR3 is given with its conserved first and last residue. The order of the fields is clone size, D gene, J gene, V gene, CDR3 protein, CDR3 DNA. D genes are given only for firm matches. The listing skips clone size in some rows; elsewhere it reads once, few, many or a size class.

clone size: many
D gene: NA
J gene: TRBJ1-2
V gene: TRBV19
CDR3 protein: CASSIQGNYYGYTF
CDR3 DNA: TGTGCCAGTAGTATCCAGGGCAACTACTATGGCTACACCTTC

clone size: NA
D gene: NA
J gene: TRBJ1-5
V gene: TRBV6-5
CDR3 protein: CASSFGDINQPQHF
CDR3 DNA: TGTGCCAGCAGTTTTGGGGACATCAATCAGCCCCAGCATTTT

clone size: NA
D gene: NA
J gene: TRBJ1-1
V gene: TRBV20-1
CDR3 protein: CSTRGAGTSYPTEAFF
CDR3 DNA: TGCAGTACTAGGGGTGCCGGGACATCTTACCCCACTGAAGCCTTCTTT

clone size: NA
D gene: NA
J gene: TRBJ2-7
V gene: TRBV19
CDR3 protein: CVSSNGATEQYF
CDR3 DNA: TGTGTTAGTAGTAATGGGGCCACCGAGCAGTACTTC

clone size: NA
D gene: NA
J gene: TRBJ2-3
V gene: TRBV6-9
CDR3 protein: CASRLGGTQTSTDTQYF
CDR3 DNA: TGTGCCAGCAGATTAGGCGGGACGCAGACTAGCACAGATACGCAGTATTTT

clone size: many
D gene: NA
J gene: TRBJ1-4
V gene: TRBV20-1
CDR3 protein: CSAPDILSGEKLFF
CDR3 DNA: TGCAGTGCCCCCGATATCCTCTCAGGTGAAAAACTGTTTTTT

clone size: NA
D gene: TRBD1
J gene: TRBJ1-6
V gene: TRBV2
CDR3 protein: CASRGQGRNSPLHF
CDR3 DNA: TGTGCCAGCAGGGGACAGGGGCGGAATTCACCCCTCCACTTT

clone size: NA
D gene: NA
J gene: TRBJ1-2
V gene: TRBV28
CDR3 protein: CSRSEGRRYGYNF
CDR3 DNA: TGTTCCAGAAGTGAGGGCAGACGCTATGGCTACAACTTC

clone size: medium-sized
D gene: NA
J gene: TRBJ2-3
V gene: TRBV20-1
CDR3 protein: CSASMVYDTQYF
CDR3 DNA: TGCAGTGCTAGTATGGTGTATGATACGCAGTATTTT

clone size: many
D gene: NA
J gene: TRBJ2-7
V gene: TRBV18
CDR3 protein: CASSPDTTYEQYF
CDR3 DNA: TGTGCCAGCTCACCGGACACCACCTACGAGCAGTACTTC

clone size: many
D gene: TRBD2
J gene: TRBJ2-5
V gene: TRBV11-3
CDR3 protein: CASSMSGSQETQYF
CDR3 DNA: TGTGCCAGCAGCATGAGCGGGAGTCAAGAGACCCAGTACTTC

clone size: NA
D gene: NA
J gene: TRBJ2-1
V gene: TRBV2
CDR3 protein: CASTPSVIYNEQSF
CDR3 DNA: TGTGCCAGCACCCCTAGCGTGATCTACAATGAGCAGTCCTTC

clone size: NA
D gene: TRBD2
J gene: TRBJ2-3
V gene: TRBV12-3/TRBV12-4
CDR3 protein: CASRKEGRGGSTDTQYF
CDR3 DNA: TGTGCCAGCAGAAAAGAAGGGCGGGGCGGGAGTACAGATACGCAGTATTTT

clone size: many
D gene: TRBD2
J gene: TRBJ2-1
V gene: TRBV6-1
CDR3 protein: CASSEVRLAGGLNEQFF
CDR3 DNA: TGTGCCAGCAGTGAAGTTAGACTAGCGGGGGGGCTCAATGAGCAGTTCTTC

clone size: NA
D gene: NA
J gene: TRBJ2-1
V gene: TRBV6-2/TRBV6-3
CDR3 protein: CVSILGGSGYSEQFF
CDR3 DNA: TGTGTCAGCATTTTAGGTGGTAGCGGTTACAGTGAGCAGTTCTTC

clone size: many
D gene: TRBD2
J gene: TRBJ2-3
V gene: TRBV28
CDR3 protein: CASSLTHSGGVDTQYF
CDR3 DNA: TGTGCCAGCAGTTTAACCCATAGCGGGGGGGTAGATACGCAGTATTTT

clone size: many
D gene: TRBD1
J gene: TRBJ1-4
V gene: TRBV27
CDR3 protein: CATRQGTNEKLFF
CDR3 DNA: TGTGCCACCCGACAGGGGACTAATGAAAAACTGTTTTTT

clone size: once
D gene: TRBD2
J gene: TRBJ2-3
V gene: TRBV5-5
CDR3 protein: CASSRTSGPSPDTQYF
CDR3 DNA: TGTGCCAGCAGCCGGACTAGCGGGCCCTCCCCAGATACGCAGTATTTT

clone size: NA
D gene: TRBD2
J gene: TRBJ2-1
V gene: TRBV6-2/TRBV6-3
CDR3 protein: CASRALAGVYNEQFF
CDR3 DNA: TGTGCCAGCAGGGCCCTAGCGGGAGTCTACAATGAGCAGTTCTTC

clone size: NA
D gene: TRBD1
J gene: TRBJ1-2
V gene: TRBV20-1
CDR3 protein: CSAQIGTGVRYFYTF
CDR3 DNA: TGCAGTGCCCAAATAGGGACAGGGGTGCGCTATTTCTACACCTTC

clone size: many
D gene: NA
J gene: TRBJ1-1
V gene: TRBV14
CDR3 protein: CASSQDLGSTEAFF
CDR3 DNA: TGTGCCAGCAGCCAAGATCTGGGAAGCACTGAAGCTTTCTTT

clone size: NA
D gene: NA
J gene: TRBJ2-5
V gene: TRBV20-1
CDR3 protein: CSARDANGGGVYLETQYF
CDR3 DNA: TGCAGTGCTAGAGATGCTAATGGAGGGGGGGTATACCTAGAGACCCAGTACTTC

clone size: many
D gene: TRBD1
J gene: TRBJ2-3
V gene: TRBV2
CDR3 protein: CASLRTGAPTDTQYF
CDR3 DNA: TGTGCCAGCCTCAGGACAGGGGCCCCCACAGATACGCAGTATTTT

clone size: many
D gene: NA
J gene: TRBJ2-1
V gene: TRBV6-1
CDR3 protein: CASSLQGTFYNEQFF
CDR3 DNA: TGTGCCAGCAGCCTTCAGGGAACCTTCTACAATGAGCAGTTCTTC

clone size: once
D gene: NA
J gene: TRBJ1-6
V gene: TRBV7-2
CDR3 protein: CASSLGSNQPLHF
CDR3 DNA: TGTGCCAGCAGCTTAGGATCCAATCAGCCCCTCCACTTT

clone size: many
D gene: NA
J gene: TRBJ2-5
V gene: TRBV7-8
CDR3 protein: CASSLDELQETQYF
CDR3 DNA: TGTGCCAGCAGCTTAGATGAACTCCAAGAGACCCAGTACTTC

clone size: NA
D gene: TRBD1
J gene: TRBJ1-5
V gene: TRBV7-9
CDR3 protein: CSISSRTGRNQPQHF
CDR3 DNA: TGTTCCATCAGCTCGAGGACAGGGAGGAATCAGCCCCAGCATTTT